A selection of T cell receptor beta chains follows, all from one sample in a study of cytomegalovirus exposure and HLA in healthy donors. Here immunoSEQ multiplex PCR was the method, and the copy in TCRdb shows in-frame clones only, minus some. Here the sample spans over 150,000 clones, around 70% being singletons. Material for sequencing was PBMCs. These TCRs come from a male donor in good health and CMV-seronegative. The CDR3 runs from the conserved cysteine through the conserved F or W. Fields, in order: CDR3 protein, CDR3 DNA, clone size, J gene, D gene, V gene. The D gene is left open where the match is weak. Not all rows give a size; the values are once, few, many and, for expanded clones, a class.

CDR3: CASTTSGFYNEQFF
DNA: TGTGCCAGTACAACTAGCGGGTTCTACAATGAGCAGTTCTTC
size: -
J: TRBJ2-1
D: TRBD2
V: TRBV2

CDR3: CASSLDRDRAEDF
DNA: TGTGCCAGCAGCTTAGACAGGGACAGGGCCGAGGATTTT
size: -
J: TRBJ1-5
D: TRBD1
V: TRBV7-8

CDR3: CAWSGGQGLFEKLFF
DNA: TGTGCCTGGAGTGGAGGACAGGGATTGTTCGAAAAACTGTTTTTT
size: -
J: TRBJ1-4
D: TRBD1
V: TRBV30

CDR3: CASSQGGDNTEAFF
DNA: TGCGCCAGCAGCCAAGGGGGGGATAACACTGAAGCTTTCTTT
size: -
J: TRBJ1-1
D: -
V: TRBV4-1

CDR3: CASSVGGHLFQPQHF
DNA: TGTGCCAGCAGCGTAGGGGGGCACCTTTTTCAGCCCCAGCATTTT
size: -
J: TRBJ1-5
D: -
V: TRBV9

CDR3: CASSSHLGGNQPQHF
DNA: TGTGCCAGCAGTTCACACCTCGGGGGCAATCAGCCCCAGCATTTT
size: -
J: TRBJ1-5
D: -
V: TRBV6-6

CDR3: CASSLSLAVTAQYF
DNA: TGCGCCAGCAGCTTGAGCCTAGCGGTGACGGCCCAGTACTTC
size: -
J: TRBJ2-5
D: TRBD2
V: TRBV5-1

CDR3: CASSILRTRLSTDTQYF
DNA: TGTGCCAGTAGTATCCTCCGGACTAGGTTAAGCACAGATACGCAGTATTTT
size: -
J: TRBJ2-3
D: TRBD2
V: TRBV19

CDR3: CAWSREDEKLFF
DNA: TGTGCCTGGTCCAGGGAAGATGAAAAACTGTTTTTT
size: few
J: TRBJ1-4
D: -
V: TRBV30

CDR3: CASSPMDFGGYTF
DNA: TGTGCCAGTAGCCCAATGGATTTCGGGGGCTACACCTTC
size: -
J: TRBJ1-2
D: -
V: TRBV19

CDR3: CASSSLQGNNQPQHF
DNA: TGTGCCAGCAGTTCATTACAGGGGAACAATCAGCCCCAGCATTTT
size: -
J: TRBJ1-5
D: TRBD1
V: TRBV6-5

CDR3: CASSLSGSAIGNTIYF
DNA: TGTGCCAGCAGTTTATCTGGCTCTGCCATTGGAAACACCATATATTTT
size: few
J: TRBJ1-3
D: -
V: TRBV27

CDR3: CASRRQESTGYGYTF
DNA: TGTGCCAGCAGAAGACAGGAAAGTACGGGCTATGGCTACACCTTC
size: -
J: TRBJ1-2
D: -
V: TRBV6-1

CDR3: CASSPASGGGKSSYNEQFF
DNA: TGTGCCAGCAGCCCTGCGAGCGGGGGGGGTAAAAGCTCCTACAATGAGCAGTTCTTC
size: -
J: TRBJ2-1
D: TRBD2
V: TRBV7-3

CDR3: CASSSRGEQYF
DNA: TGTGCCAGCAGCTCCCGAGGAGAGCAGTACTTC
size: -
J: TRBJ2-7
D: -
V: TRBV7-8

CDR3: CASSLFSSSNYGYTF
DNA: TGTGCCAGCAGTTTATTTTCCAGTTCTAACTATGGCTACACCTTC
size: -
J: TRBJ1-2
D: -
V: TRBV27

CDR3: CASSLRTVNTEAFF
DNA: TGTGCCAGCAGCTTAAGGACAGTGAACACTGAAGCTTTCTTT
size: -
J: TRBJ1-1
D: -
V: TRBV7-2

CDR3: CASSPRPGNEQFF
DNA: TGTGCCAGCAGTCCTAGACCCGGGAATGAGCAGTTCTTC
size: -
J: TRBJ2-1
D: -
V: TRBV6-1

CDR3: CASSLGDRDQPQHF
DNA: TGTGCCAGCAGCTTAGGAGACAGGGATCAGCCCCAGCATTTT
size: -
J: TRBJ1-5
D: TRBD1
V: TRBV11-2

CDR3: CASSPNSGRYTDTQYF
DNA: TGTGCCAGCAGTCCAAATAGCGGGAGGTACACAGATACGCAGTATTTT
size: -
J: TRBJ2-3
D: TRBD2
V: TRBV2

CDR3: CASSLIFSYEQYF
DNA: TGTGCCAGCAGTTTAATCTTCTCCTACGAGCAGTACTTC
size: few
J: TRBJ2-7
D: -
V: TRBV27

CDR3: CASTPGQVPDTQYF
DNA: TGCGCCAGCACCCCGGGACAGGTGCCAGATACGCAGTATTTT
size: -
J: TRBJ2-3
D: TRBD1
V: TRBV5-1

CDR3: CASSPDYGSLGGEQFF
DNA: TGCGCCAGCAGCCCCGACTACGGGAGCCTCGGGGGGGAGCAGTTCTTC
size: -
J: TRBJ2-1
D: TRBD2
V: TRBV5-1

CDR3: CASSFMGTDETQYF
DNA: TGTGCCAGCAGTTTTATGGGGACAGACGAGACCCAGTACTTC
size: few
J: TRBJ2-5
D: TRBD1
V: TRBV28

CDR3: CASSFQLWEQYF
DNA: TGTGCCAGCAGTTTTCAGTTGTGGGAGCAGTACTTC
size: -
J: TRBJ2-7
D: -
V: TRBV28

CDR3: CASTRDRGNTEAFF
DNA: TGTGCCAGCACCAGAGACAGGGGGAACACTGAAGCTTTCTTT
size: -
J: TRBJ1-1
D: TRBD1
V: TRBV9

CDR3: CASRGTANTGELFF
DNA: TGTGCCAGCAGGGGGACAGCAAACACCGGGGAGCTGTTTTTT
size: -
J: TRBJ2-2
D: TRBD1
V: TRBV6-6

CDR3: CASSQTLAGGTQNTQYF
DNA: TGTGCCAGCAGCCAAACCCTAGCGGGGGGAACCCAGAATACGCAGTATTTT
size: -
J: TRBJ2-3
D: TRBD2
V: TRBV4-2

CDR3: CASSDLAGVTTYEQYF
DNA: TGTGCCAGCAGTGATCTAGCGGGAGTCACCACCTACGAGCAGTACTTC
size: -
J: TRBJ2-7
D: TRBD2
V: TRBV6-4

CDR3: CASSKTPTNEKLFF
DNA: TGTGCCAGCAGCAAGACACCAACTAATGAAAAACTGTTTTTT
size: -
J: TRBJ1-4
D: -
V: TRBV16

CDR3: CAISFRTGANEKLFF
DNA: TGTGCCATCAGTTTCCGGACAGGCGCTAATGAAAAACTGTTTTTT
size: -
J: TRBJ1-4
D: TRBD1
V: TRBV10-3

CDR3: CASSSPGQPQHF
DNA: TGTGCCAGCAGCTCCCCGGGTCAGCCCCAGCATTTT
size: -
J: TRBJ1-5
D: -
V: TRBV28

CDR3: CASSIGAGNYEQYF
DNA: TGTGCCAGTAGTATAGGGGCAGGTAACTACGAGCAGTACTTC
size: -
J: TRBJ2-7
D: -
V: TRBV19

CDR3: CASSLQGGRYGYTF
DNA: TGTGCCAGTAGTCTTCAGGGCGGCCGCTATGGCTACACCTTC
size: -
J: TRBJ1-2
D: -
V: TRBV19

CDR3: CASSYSGQGNIQYF
DNA: TGTGCCAGCAGTTACTCCGGACAGGGAAACATTCAGTACTTC
size: -
J: TRBJ2-4
D: TRBD1
V: TRBV6-6

CDR3: CAWSVITGNTIYF
DNA: TGTGCCTGGAGTGTAATCACTGGAAACACCATATATTTT
size: -
J: TRBJ1-3
D: -
V: TRBV30

CDR3: CASSYSAGPRAYGYTF
DNA: TGTGCCAGCAGTTACTCGGCGGGACCGCGGGCTTATGGCTACACCTTC
size: -
J: TRBJ1-2
D: -
V: TRBV6-5

CDR3: CATTEETSYGYTF
DNA: TGTGCCACCACCGAGGAGACCTCCTATGGCTACACCTTC
size: -
J: TRBJ1-2
D: -
V: TRBV10-3

CDR3: CASTPPGETGNTIYF
DNA: TGTGCCAGCACCCCCCCAGGGGAGACTGGAAACACCATATATTTT
size: -
J: TRBJ1-3
D: -
V: TRBV21-1

CDR3: CSSSLDRSQNIQYF
DNA: TGTTCCAGCAGCTTAGATCGTTCCCAAAACATTCAGTACTTC
size: -
J: TRBJ2-4
D: -
V: TRBV7-9